One sample yielded the 18 T cell receptor beta chains listed below, sequenced in a study of T cell repertoires and HLA-DP antigens. Clones were read by immunoSEQ multiplex PCR, and TCRdb kept only the in-frame ones, dropping some. There are fewer than 75,000 clones in the sample; about four fifths occur only once, and approximately 1.4% lies in the top ten. Their recognized antigens are unknown. What was sequenced was CD4+ T cells from PBMCs. The receptor source for this set is a man in his 60s in good health and CMV-seronegative.

The CDR3 region has the DNA TGCGCCAGCAGCTTGGCCGGGACAGGGGGTCAGGGTACTGAAGCTTTCTTT. Translating it yields CASSLAGTGGQGTEAFF. The chain links TRBV5-1 to TRBJ1-1; TRBD1 matches 11 bases. This CDR3 region has 17 residues. Germline V gives CDR1 SGHRS, CDR2 YFSETQ. V gave up 0 bases and J gave up 5 bases; unmatched junction bases: 9.

A single count supports this clone. The chain links TRBV10-3 to TRBJ1-1, with a possible D match to TRBD1 (5 bases). Germline loops: CDR1 ENHRY, CDR2 SYGVKD. The CDR3 spans 13 residues. V lost 6 bases and J 1 base, leaving 9 bases between the germline ends. The CDR3 spells CAISGGTNTEAFF. CDR3 DNA: TGTGCCATCAGCGGCGGGACGAACACTGAAGCTTTCTTT.

The V call is TRBV7-2, the J call TRBJ1-3, with D perhaps matching TRBD1 (6 bases). Germline CDR1 is SGHTA and CDR2 is FQGNSA. The V end was cut by 11 bases, the J end by 2 bases, with 22 bases between. The CDR3 totals 16 residues. The CDR3 sequence is CAVTPGPTGAGNTIYF. The CDR3 nucleotides read TGTGCCGTCACCCCGGGCCCGACAGGTGCTGGAAACACCATATATTTT.

The gene calls are TRBV5-6 and TRBJ2-1; unclear D gene. CDR3 length: 14 residues. Germline CDR1 SGHDT, CDR2 YYEEEE. Deletions cut 4 bases from V and 2 bases from J, with 10 bases between. Written as DNA, the CDR3 is TGTGCCAGCAGCCCAGCCGGCGCCTACAATGAGCAGTTCTTC. Amino acids: CASSPAGAYNEQFF.

This clone was detected only once. This chain joins TRBV7-2 and TRBJ1-2; tentatively, D is TRBD1 (6 bases). Trimming took off 5 bases at V and 7 bases at J, with 14 bases between the two ends. The germline V gene encodes CDR1 SGHTA and CDR2 FQGNSA. This CDR3 region has 13 residues. CDR3 amino acids: CASSPRDIGGYTF. The CDR3 coding sequence is TGTGCCAGCAGCCCACGGGACATTGGTGGCTACACCTTC.

In this sample, this clone turned up many times. CDR3 amino acids: CAWSVPHSGGTDTQYF. CDR3 sequence (DNA): TGTGCCTGGAGTGTACCCCATAGCGGGGGTACAGATACGCAGTATTTT. The J gene is TRBJ2-3, the V gene TRBV30, with TRBD2 identical over 9 bases. Germline V gene data show CDR1 as GTSNPN and CDR2 as SVGIG (reference sequence). The V and J ends lost 0 bases and 3 bases, in that order; junction bases with no gene match: 7. This CDR3 region has 16 residues.

The chain carries TRBV18 and TRBJ2-1; a possible D gene is TRBD2 (7 bases). This CDR3 is 16 amino acids long. With 6 bases removed from V and 3 bases from J, the gap between germline ends came to 18 bases. CDR1 and CDR2 from the germline V gene are KGHSH and LQKENI. The CDR3 spells CASSQNTGGSYNEQFF. For the CDR3, the DNA is TGTGCCAGCTCGCAAAACACGGGGGGCAGCTACAATGAGCAGTTCTTC.

The chain has TRBV7-2 and TRBJ1-6; D might be TRBD1 (5 bases). Trimming stripped 1 base from V and 10 bases from J, with 14 bases between. The CDR3 runs to 15 residues. CDR1 is SGHTA, CDR2 FQGNSA, per germline. The DNA of the CDR3 is TGTGCCAGCAGCTTAGTAGGTCGGGGGGGGTCACCCCTCCACTTT. This sequence encodes CASSLVGRGGSPLHF.

V gene TRBV4-1 combines with J gene TRBJ1-2; TRBD1 matches at 7 bases. The germline CDR1 and CDR2 sequences are MGHRA and YSYEKL. Unmatched junction bases numbered 10, after V lost 4 bases and J lost 5 bases. The CDR3 has 15 amino acids. The CDR3 reads CASSPQTGTGYGYTF. CDR3 nucleotides: TGCGCCAGCAGCCCTCAGACAGGGACGGGGTATGGCTACACCTTC.

The chain carries TRBV10-3 and TRBJ2-3; TRBD2 matches at 10 bases. The CDR3 is 14 amino acids. The V gene's germline CDR1 is ENHRY and CDR2 SYGVKD. V shed 6 bases and J 3 bases; nucleotides not matched to a gene: 3. CDR3 amino acids: CAIRPGLATDTQYF. The CDR3 coding sequence is TGTGCCATCAGACCGGGACTAGCGACAGATACGCAGTATTTT.

The rearrangement links TRBV7-2 to TRBJ1-2; 7 bases align to TRBD1. V was pared by 1 base and J by 5 bases, with 7 bases of the junction left unmatched. This CDR3 is 15 amino acids long. CDR1 SGHTA and CDR2 FQGNSA come from the germline V gene. CDR3: CASSLGQGEGYGYTF. For the CDR3, the DNA is TGTGCCAGCAGCTTAGGACAGGGAGAAGGGTATGGCTACACCTTC. Together with reference TRBV7-2 and TRBJ1-2, the CDR3 gives the full variable domain: GAGVSQSPSNKVTEKGKDVELRCDPISGHTALYWYRQSLGQGLEFLIYFQGNSAPDKSGLPSDRFSAERTGGSVSTLTIQRTQQEDSAVYLCASSLGQGEGYGYTFGSGTRLTVV.

This rearrangement joins TRBV5-8 to TRBJ2-7; D is possibly TRBD1 or TRBD2 (5 bases each). Trimming removed 3 bases at V and 5 bases at J, with 15 bases between. The V gene's germline CDR1 is SGHTS and CDR2 YDEGEE. This CDR3 has 14 residues. The DNA for the CDR3 is TGTGCCAGCAGCTCCGGGACCCTCAGGAACGAGCAGTACGTC. It translates to CASSSGTLRNEQYV.

V and J are TRBV27 and TRBJ2-7; D possibly corresponds to TRBD1 (6 bases). Germline CDR1 is MNHEY and CDR2 is SMNVEV (reference sequence). V was trimmed by 2 bases and J by 0 bases, leaving 11 bases between them. This CDR3 region has 15 residues. CDR3 loop: CASSLKGVSSYEQYF. For the CDR3, the DNA is TGTGCCAGCAGTTTAAAGGGGGTAAGCTCCTACGAGCAGTACTTC.

The genes are TRBV28 and TRBJ1-1; a weak D match, TRBD1 (5 bases). CDR1 is MDHEN, CDR2 SYDVKM, per germline. The ends were cut back, 4 bases at V and 5 bases at J, with 17 bases in the middle. CDR3 length: 15 residues. The CDR3 DNA reads as TGTGCCAGCAGTTCAACGCAGACCAGGGTGACTGAAGCTTTCTTT. This translates into CASSSTQTRVTEAFF.

The CDR3 protein is CASRPGAGETQYF. The CDR3 bases are TGTGCCAGCAGACCAGGGGCGGGAGAGACCCAGTACTTC. V gene TRBV11-2 combines with J gene TRBJ2-5; possible D gene TRBD1, 6 bases. Germline V gives CDR1 SGHAT, CDR2 FQNNGV. This CDR3 comprises 13 residues. V was trimmed by 6 bases and J by 4 bases, leaving 12 bases between them.

V and J are TRBV15 and TRBJ1-5; TRBD1 matches 7 bases. The CDR3 consists of 17 residues. V shed 0 bases, J shed 1 base, and the junction held 6 bases outside the gene matches. Germline CDR1 is LNHNV and CDR2 is YYDKDF (reference sequence). The CDR3 reads CATSRDLGGRSNQPQHF. In nucleotides, the CDR3 is TGTGCCACCAGCAGAGATTTAGGGGGCCGGAGCAATCAGCCCCAGCATTTT.

The chain links TRBV5-1 to TRBJ1-4; no clear D. The V and J ends lost 2 bases and 3 bases respectively, with 11 bases between them. The germline CDR1 and CDR2 sequences are SGHRS and YFSETQ. The CDR3 has 15 amino acids. CDR3: CASSFSGGSNEKLFF. The CDR3 DNA reads TGCGCCAGCAGCTTCTCCGGAGGCTCTAATGAAAAACTGTTTTTT.

The J gene is TRBJ1-4, the V gene TRBV2, with D unclear. CDR3 length equals 13 residues. The germline V gene has CDR1 SNHLY and CDR2 FYNNEI. V was trimmed by 9 bases and J by 4 bases, leaving 12 bases between them. CDR3 coding DNA: TGTGCCAGTCACCGTCTTGGTAATGAAAAACTGTTTTTT. This gives the protein CASHRLGNEKLFF.